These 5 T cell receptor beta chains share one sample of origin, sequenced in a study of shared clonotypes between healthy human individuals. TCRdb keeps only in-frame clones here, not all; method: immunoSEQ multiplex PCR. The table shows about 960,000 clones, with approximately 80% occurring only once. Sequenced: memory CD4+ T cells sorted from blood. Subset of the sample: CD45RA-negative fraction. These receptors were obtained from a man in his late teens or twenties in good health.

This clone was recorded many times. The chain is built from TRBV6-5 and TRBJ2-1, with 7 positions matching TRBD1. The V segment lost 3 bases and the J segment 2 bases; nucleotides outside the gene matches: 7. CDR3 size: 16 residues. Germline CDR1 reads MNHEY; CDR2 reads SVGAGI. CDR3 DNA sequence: TGTGCCAGCAGTTATTCCGGGACAGAAGCCTACAATGAGCAGTTCTTC. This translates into CASSYSGTEAYNEQFF.

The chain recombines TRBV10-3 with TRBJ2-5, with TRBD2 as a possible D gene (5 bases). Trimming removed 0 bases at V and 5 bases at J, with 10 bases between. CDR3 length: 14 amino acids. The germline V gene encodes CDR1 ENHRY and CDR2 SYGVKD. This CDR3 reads CAISESGRGETQYF. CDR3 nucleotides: TGTGCCATCAGTGAGTCTGGAAGAGGGGAGACCCAGTACTTC.

The CDR3 sequence is CSVVTGIYEQYF. In DNA form, the CDR3 reads TGCAGCGTTGTCACAGGGATCTACGAGCAGTACTTC. The chain joins TRBV29-1 to TRBJ2-7; perhaps TRBD1 as D (6 bases). Trimming stripped 4 bases from V and 3 bases from J, with 10 bases between. This CDR3 contains 12 residues. The germline gives CDR1 SQVTM, CDR2 ANQGSEA.

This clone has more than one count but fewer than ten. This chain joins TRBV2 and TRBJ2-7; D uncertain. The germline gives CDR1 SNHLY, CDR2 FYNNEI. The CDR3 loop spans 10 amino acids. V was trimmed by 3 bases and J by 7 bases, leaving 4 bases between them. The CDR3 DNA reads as TGTGCCAGCAGTGAGGAAGAGCAGTACTTC. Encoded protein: CASSEEEQYF.

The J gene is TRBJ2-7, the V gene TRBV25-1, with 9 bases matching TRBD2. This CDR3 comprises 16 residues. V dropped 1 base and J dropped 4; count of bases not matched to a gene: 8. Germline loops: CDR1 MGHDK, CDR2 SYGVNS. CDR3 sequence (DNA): TGTGCCAGCAGTGAATTAGCGGGAGATACTATATACGAGCAGTACTTC. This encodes CASSELAGDTIYEQYF.